This T cell receptor beta chain was observed in a study of CD8+CD57+ T cells in acquired aplastic anemia (dated by TCRdb to the late 2010s). Some background on the complete study: A mean of about 3 ug of DNA, ranging from roughly 0.2 to 30 ug, was extracted from sorted CD4+ and CD8+ cells. CD8+CD57+ expansion was defined as a frequency above the mean frequency observed in healthy subjects. What the study reported, not specific to this receptor: About 29 CD8+ CDR3 sequences were found to be shared between patients and controls, but these sequences appeared to be highly expressed in patients and within the immunodominant clones of the patients. CD8+ Simpson's diversity did not differ significantly between patients and healthy controls (P=0.060).

Patients chosen for sequencing had shown expansion of CD8+CD57+ cells by flow cytometry. All patients had severe acquired aplastic anemia diagnosed by International Study of Aplastic Anemia and Agranulocytosis and Camitta criteria. At the time blood was sampled, none of the patients had received any therapy. TCR repertoires of sorted CD4+ and CD8+ blood T cells from severe aplastic anemia patients and healthy subjects were deep-sequenced in the study. In the USA, patient enrollment took place under clinicaltrials.gov protocols 00001620, 01623167, 00001397, 00071045, 00081523 and 00961064. Ficoll-Paque density gradient centrifugation was used to isolate peripheral blood mononuclear cells. Before DNA was extracted, CD4+ and CD8+ T cells were sorted using either FACS or magnetic beads. Turning to this clonotype: Its cognate antigen has yet to be identified. Base qualities are not provided; no much larger clone lies one nucleotide away.

TCR beta VDJ combination and CDR3 sequence profiling used genomic DNA as the template. An Illumina HiSeq 2000 was used for TCR repertoire sequencing. As for how the authors treated the data: Repertoire assessment relied on Simpson's diversity index, CDR3 size and DJ length profiles, and TRBV/TRBJ rearrangement plots. Whichever DNA sequence was most abundant in the deep sequencing data was defined as the immunodominant clone. CDR3 amino acid sequences were screened for sharing across subjects and were compared with published repertoires and the VDJdb database. TCRdb reprocessed the public reads (quality trimming at Q25 with fastp, clone calling with MiXCR) and kept in-frame beta chains. Entries are consolidated by CDR3 protein sequence, retaining the most common genes and DNA. In this record, the V and J calls reflect TCRdb's handling and not the investigators' own analysis. The sample table shows about 240,000 distinct CDR3 sequences, and approximately 45% are seen once. About 7.8% of the sample rests with the top ten.

V is trimmed back by 6 bases and J by 7 bases, and the junction contains 6 bases that no gene match accounts for. Taken from cysteine to phenylalanine, the CDR3 has 14 residues. CDR3 DNA only is kept here, 42 bases in frame from base 1. The origin of this receptor is a human donor with aplastic anemia. In this chain, TRBV12-3 or TRBV12-4 is recombined with TRBJ1-4; TRBD1 matches 9 bases in the middle. The sequencing sample was made of sorted CD4+, CD8+, or CD8+CD57+ T cells (not recorded which) from PBMCs. The DNA is as follows: TGTGCCAGCAGCCCCAGGACAGGGGTTGAAAAACTGTTTTTT. The encoded protein is CASSPRTGVEKLFF.